These T cell receptor beta chains were read from a single sample in a study of cytomegalovirus exposure and HLA in healthy donors. Assay used: immunoSEQ multiplex PCR; TCRdb lists only in-frame clones, some missing. Of around 150,000 clones in the sample, approximately 85% were seen once. The specimen was PBMCs. The receptors shown here come from a woman aged 45 to 65 in good health and CMV-seropositive. Each CDR3 is given with its conserved first and last residue. A D gene is named only where the DNA matches it firmly. The size of a clone is reported for some rows only, either as once, few or many, or as a class for expanded clones.

clone size	V gene	J gene	D gene	CDR3 DNA	CDR3 protein
-	TRBV7-2	TRBJ1-3	-	TGTGCCAGCAGCGGAGGGATGACAGCAACTGGAAACACCATATATTTT	CASSGGMTATGNTIYF
-	TRBV2	TRBJ1-1	TRBD1	TGTGCCAGCAGTGGACAGGGCCTATTGAACACTGAAGCTTTCTTT	CASSGQGLLNTEAFF
few	TRBV28	TRBJ1-1	TRBD1	TGTGCCAGCAGTTTGGGGGGGACAGGGGACCTAGGTGCTTTCTTT	CASSLGGTGDLGAFF
-	TRBV5-4	TRBJ2-1	-	TGTGCCAGCAGCTTGAGGGAGGTAGGTGAGCAGTTCTTC	CASSLREVGEQFF
-	TRBV4-3	TRBJ1-2	-	TGCGCCAGCAGCCAAAAACTGGTCGGACTTTACGGTAACTATGGCTACACCTTC	CASSQKLVGLYGNYGYTF
-	TRBV7-9	TRBJ2-5	-	TGTGCCAGCAGCTTAATGGGGAGTATGGAGACCCAGTACTTC	CASSLMGSMETQYF
-	TRBV5-1	TRBJ2-2	TRBD1	TGCGCCAGCAGGTTGTTTGGGACAGGGAACACCGGGGAGCTGTTTTTT	CASRLFGTGNTGELFF
-	TRBV5-4	TRBJ2-1	-	TGTGCCAGCAGCTTGCGGCAGGGGTTCAATGAGCAGTTCTTC	CASSLRQGFNEQFF
-	TRBV6-5	TRBJ1-1	-	TGTGCCAGCAGTTGGGTAGGGGGTCGGACTGAAGCTTTCTTT	CASSWVGGRTEAFF
-	TRBV7-3	TRBJ1-2	-	TGTGCCAGCAGCCCCAGAGGCGGCGACTATGGCTACACCTTC	CASSPRGGDYGYTF
-	TRBV11-1	TRBJ2-2	TRBD2	TGTGCCAGCAGCTTAGATTTCGGCGGGAGGCTGAACACCGGGGAGCTGTTTTTT	CASSLDFGGRLNTGELFF